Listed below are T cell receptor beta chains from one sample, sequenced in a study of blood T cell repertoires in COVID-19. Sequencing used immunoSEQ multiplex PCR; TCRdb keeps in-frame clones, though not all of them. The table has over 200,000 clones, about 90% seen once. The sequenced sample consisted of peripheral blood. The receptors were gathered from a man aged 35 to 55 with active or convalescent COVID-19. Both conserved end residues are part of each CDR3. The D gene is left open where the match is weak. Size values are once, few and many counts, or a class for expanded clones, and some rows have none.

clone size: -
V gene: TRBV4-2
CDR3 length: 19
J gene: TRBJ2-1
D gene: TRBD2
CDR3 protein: CASSQDGVNSGRTNNEQFF
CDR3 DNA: TGTGCCAGCAGCCAAGATGGGGTAAATAGCGGGAGAACAAACAATGAGCAGTTCTTC

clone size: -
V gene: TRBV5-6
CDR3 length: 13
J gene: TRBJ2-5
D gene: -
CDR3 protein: CASSLLRGETQYF
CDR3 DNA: TGTGCCAGCAGCTTGTTAAGGGGGGAGACCCAGTACTTC

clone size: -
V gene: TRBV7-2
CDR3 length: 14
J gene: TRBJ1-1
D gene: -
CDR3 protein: CASSLEQHNTEAFF
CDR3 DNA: TGTGCCAGCAGCTTAGAACAGCACAACACTGAAGCTTTCTTT

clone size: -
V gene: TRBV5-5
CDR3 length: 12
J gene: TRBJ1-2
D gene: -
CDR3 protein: CASSLSGRGYTF
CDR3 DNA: TGTGCCAGCAGCCTATCAGGCCGCGGCTACACCTTC

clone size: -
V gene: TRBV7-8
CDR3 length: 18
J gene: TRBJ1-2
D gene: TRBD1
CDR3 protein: CASSMSKGQTDDRYGYTF
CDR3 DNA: TGTGCCAGCAGTATGAGTAAGGGACAGACCGACGATAGGTATGGCTACACCTTC

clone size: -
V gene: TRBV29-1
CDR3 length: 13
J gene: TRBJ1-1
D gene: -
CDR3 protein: CSAVGQMNTEAFF
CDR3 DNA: TGCAGCGCGGTGGGGCAGATGAACACTGAAGCTTTCTTT

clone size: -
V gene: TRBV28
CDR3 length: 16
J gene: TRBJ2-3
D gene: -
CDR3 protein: CASTLFNWASTDTQYF
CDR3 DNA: TGTGCCAGTACCCTCTTCAATTGGGCTAGCACAGATACGCAGTATTTT

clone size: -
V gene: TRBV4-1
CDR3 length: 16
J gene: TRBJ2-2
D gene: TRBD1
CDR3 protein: CASSQDYGTGAGELFF
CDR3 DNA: TGCGCCAGCAGCCAAGATTACGGGACAGGGGCCGGGGAGCTGTTTTTT

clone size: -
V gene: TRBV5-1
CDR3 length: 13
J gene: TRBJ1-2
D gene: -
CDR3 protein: CASGPGDPTGYTF
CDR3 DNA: TGCGCCAGCGGACCAGGGGACCCGACTGGCTACACCTTC

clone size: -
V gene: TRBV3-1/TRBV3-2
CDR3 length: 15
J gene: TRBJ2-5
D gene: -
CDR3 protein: CASSQVAGAPGTQYF
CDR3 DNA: TGTGCCAGCAGCCAAGTGGCGGGGGCCCCGGGGACCCAGTACTTC

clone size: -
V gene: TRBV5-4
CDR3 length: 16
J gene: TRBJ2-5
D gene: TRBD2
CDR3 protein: CASSRGAGGQGETQYF
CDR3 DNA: TGTGCCAGCAGCCGTGGCGCGGGGGGGCAAGGAGAGACCCAGTACTTC

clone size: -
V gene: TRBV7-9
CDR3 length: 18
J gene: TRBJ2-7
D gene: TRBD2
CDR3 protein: CASSLGGLAGPRTHEQYF
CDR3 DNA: TGTGCCAGCAGCTTAGGAGGACTAGCGGGACCCAGAACCCACGAGCAGTACTTC

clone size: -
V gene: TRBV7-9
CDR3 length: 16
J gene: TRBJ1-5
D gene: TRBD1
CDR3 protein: CASSPQGQGRGQPQHF
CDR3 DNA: TGTGCCAGCAGCCCCCAGGGACAGGGAAGGGGCCAGCCCCAGCATTTT

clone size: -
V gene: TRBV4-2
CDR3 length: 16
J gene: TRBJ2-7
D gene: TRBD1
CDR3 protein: CASSQDLRQGYYEQYF
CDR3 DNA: TGTGCCAGCAGCCAAGATCTAAGACAGGGGTATTACGAGCAGTACTTC

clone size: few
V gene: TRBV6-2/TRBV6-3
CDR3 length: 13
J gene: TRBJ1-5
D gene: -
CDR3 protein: CASSLSENQPQHF
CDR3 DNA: TGTGCCAGCAGTTTGTCCGAGAATCAGCCCCAGCATTTT

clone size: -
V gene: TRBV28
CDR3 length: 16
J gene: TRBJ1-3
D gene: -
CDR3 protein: CASSLSLVGAGDTIYF
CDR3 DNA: TGTGCCAGCAGTTTATCCCTGGTGGGGGCGGGAGACACCATATATTTT

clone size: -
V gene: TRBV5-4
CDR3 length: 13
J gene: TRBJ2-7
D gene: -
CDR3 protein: CASSLGGYREQYF
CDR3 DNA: TGTGCCAGCAGCTTGGGAGGTTATCGCGAGCAGTACTTC